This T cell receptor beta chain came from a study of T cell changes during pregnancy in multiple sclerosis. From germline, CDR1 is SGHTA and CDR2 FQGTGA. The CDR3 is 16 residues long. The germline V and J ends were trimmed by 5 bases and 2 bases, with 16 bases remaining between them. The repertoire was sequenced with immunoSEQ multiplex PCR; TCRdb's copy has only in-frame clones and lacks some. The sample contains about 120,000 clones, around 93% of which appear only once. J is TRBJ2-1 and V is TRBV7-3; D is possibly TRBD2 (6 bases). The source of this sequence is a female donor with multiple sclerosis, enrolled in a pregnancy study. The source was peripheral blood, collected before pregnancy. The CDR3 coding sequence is TGTGCCAGCAGCCCGGTGCCCGGGAGAGCCTACAATGAGCAGTTCTTC. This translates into CASSPVPGRAYNEQFF.